These T cell receptor beta chains were read from a single sample in a study of cytomegalovirus exposure and HLA in healthy donors. Libraries were prepared by immunoSEQ multiplex PCR; TCRdb keeps only in-frame clonotypes and omits some of them. The sample has 150,000 to 250,000 clones, roughly 79% seen once. What was sequenced was PBMCs. Receptor source: a man aged 30 to 39 in good health and CMV-seronegative. Each CDR3 is given with its conserved first and last residue. The D gene is left open where the match is weak. Expanded clones are given a class, and other clones once, few, many or no size at all.

j_call v_call d_call clone_size cdr3_aa cdr3_nt
TRBJ2-7 TRBV11-2 TRBD1 . CASSRYRDSSYEQYF TGTGCCAGCAGTCGATACCGGGACAGCTCCTACGAGCAGTACTTC
TRBJ1-2 TRBV5-6 TRBD1 few CASSFGQGWGYTF TGTGCCAGCAGCTTCGGACAGGGGTGGGGCTACACCTTC
TRBJ2-2 TRBV19 . . CASENGVGELFF TGTGCCAGTGAAAACGGGGTAGGGGAGCTGTTTTTT
TRBJ2-1 TRBV11-2 TRBD2 . CASSSSGSGYNEQFF TGTGCCAGCAGCTCTAGCGGGAGTGGTTACAATGAGCAGTTCTTC
TRBJ2-5 TRBV7-9 . few CASSLAGAGIVETQYF TGTGCCAGCAGCTTAGCGGGGGCCGGGATTGTAGAGACCCAGTACTTC
TRBJ2-3 TRBV6-1 . few CASGHTQYF TGTGCCAGTGGGCATACGCAGTATTTT
TRBJ1-1 TRBV7-2 . . CASSRGYTEAFF TGTGCCAGCAGCCGAGGGTATACTGAAGCTTTCTTT
TRBJ2-7 TRBV27 TRBD2 . CASSRGTSGMEQYF TGTGCCAGCAGTCGAGGGACTAGCGGGATGGAGCAGTACTTC
TRBJ2-3 TRBV14 TRBD2 few CASSQDGGESTDTQYF TGTGCCAGCAGCCAAGATGGGGGGGAAAGCACAGATACGCAGTATTTT
TRBJ2-7 TRBV10-3 . . CAISGGGGDGFEQYF TGTGCCATCAGTGGGGGAGGTGGGGACGGTTTCGAGCAGTACTTC
TRBJ2-1 TRBV29-1 TRBD1 . CSVLLRGYEQFF TGCAGCGTTTTACTCAGGGGGTATGAGCAGTTCTTC
TRBJ2-7 TRBV7-8 TRBD1 . CASSYGQASSYEQYF TGTGCCAGCAGCTACGGACAGGCAAGCTCCTACGAGCAGTACTTC
TRBJ1-5 TRBV15 TRBD1 . CATSTGDRFRNQPQHF TGTGCCACCAGCACCGGGGACAGATTTCGCAATCAGCCCCAGCATTTT
TRBJ1-2 TRBV29-1 TRBD1 . CSVADPGQGVYGYTF TGCAGCGTTGCGGACCCTGGACAGGGGGTGTACGGCTACACCTTC
TRBJ1-1 TRBV18 . . CASSRGLTSEAFF TGTGCCAGCTCACGGGGACTCACTTCTGAAGCTTTCTTT
TRBJ2-1 TRBV5-1 TRBD2 . CASSPGGTRGIEQFF TGCGCCAGCAGCCCGGGAGGGACCCGGGGGATTGAGCAGTTCTTC
TRBJ2-3 TRBV28 . . CASSGGGGGLTDTQYF TGTGCCAGCAGTGGGGGGGGTGGGGGGCTCACAGATACGCAGTATTTT
TRBJ2-7 TRBV7-3 . . CASSLLPGKSYEQYF TGTGCCAGCAGCTTACTTCCAGGGAAGAGCTACGAGCAGTACTTC
TRBJ2-3 TRBV30 . . CAWSVYPYTDTQYF TGTGCCTGGAGTGTTTATCCTTACACAGATACGCAGTATTTT
TRBJ2-7 TRBV4-1 . once CASSPLQSSYEQYF TGCGCCAGCAGCCCCTTGCAGTCCTCCTACGAGCAGTACTTC
TRBJ2-2 TRBV7-9 . . CASSSQGTPHTGELFF TGTGCCAGCAGCTCACAGGGTACTCCGCACACCGGGGAGCTGTTTTTT
TRBJ2-7 TRBV25-1 TRBD1 . CASSARDRQSYEQYF TGTGCCAGCAGTGCCCGGGACAGACAATCCTACGAGCAGTACTTC
TRBJ2-7 TRBV6-1 . . CASSGQLGYEQYF TGTGCCAGCAGTGGACAGCTGGGCTACGAGCAGTACTTC
TRBJ2-2 TRBV11-3 . . CASSPGTAEVLFF TGTGCCAGCAGCCCAGGGACTGCCGAGGTGCTGTTTTTT
TRBJ1-4 TRBV7-9 . . CASSPLSGGNPTNEKLFF TGTGCCAGCAGCCCACTCTCGGGAGGAAACCCAACTAATGAAAAACTGTTTTTT
TRBJ2-7 TRBV19 . . CASSIPAPRGFNEQYF TGTGCCAGTAGTATTCCGGCACCCAGGGGTTTCAACGAGCAGTACTTC
TRBJ2-7 TRBV6-5 TRBD1 once CASSYSGQDYEQYF TGTGCCAGCAGTTACTCGGGACAGGATTACGAGCAGTACTTC
TRBJ2-7 TRBV25-1 TRBD2 . CASSSSGPDPYEQYF TGTGCCAGCAGTTCTAGCGGTCCAGACCCATACGAGCAGTACTTC
TRBJ1-5 TRBV6-1 . . CASSEAPGGNQPQHF TGTGCCAGCAGTGAAGCGCCGGGAGGCAATCAGCCCCAGCATTTT
TRBJ2-3 TRBV9 . . CASRGSTDTQYF TGTGCCAGCAGGGGGAGTACAGATACGCAGTATTTT
TRBJ2-1 TRBV6-1 TRBD2 few CASSEARTSGTYNEQFF TGTGCCAGCAGTGAAGCAAGGACTAGCGGGACCTACAATGAGCAGTTCTTC
TRBJ2-1 TRBV5-6 . . CASSLGVSYNEQFF TGTGCCAGCAGCTTGGGTGTCAGCTACAATGAGCAGTTCTTC
TRBJ1-2 TRBV19 . . CASSIGQGGGYTF TGTGCCAGTAGTATAGGGCAGGGAGGTGGCTACACCTTC
TRBJ2-1 TRBV5-1 TRBD1 . CASSSGQGAQEQFF TGCGCCAGCAGCTCGGGACAGGGGGCGCAGGAGCAGTTCTTC
TRBJ1-1 TRBV2 TRBD1 . CAGGQIGTEAFF TGTGCCGGGGGACAGATAGGCACTGAAGCTTTCTTT